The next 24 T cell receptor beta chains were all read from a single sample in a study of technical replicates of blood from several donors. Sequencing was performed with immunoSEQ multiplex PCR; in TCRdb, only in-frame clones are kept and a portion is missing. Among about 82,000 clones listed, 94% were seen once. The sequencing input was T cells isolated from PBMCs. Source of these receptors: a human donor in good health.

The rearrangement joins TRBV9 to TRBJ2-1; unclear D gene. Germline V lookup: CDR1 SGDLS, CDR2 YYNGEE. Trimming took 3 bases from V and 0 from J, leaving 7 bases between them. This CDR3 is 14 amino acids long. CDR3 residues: CASSALGSYNEQFF. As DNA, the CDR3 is TGTGCCAGCAGCGCCCTAGGCTCCTACAATGAGCAGTTCTTC.

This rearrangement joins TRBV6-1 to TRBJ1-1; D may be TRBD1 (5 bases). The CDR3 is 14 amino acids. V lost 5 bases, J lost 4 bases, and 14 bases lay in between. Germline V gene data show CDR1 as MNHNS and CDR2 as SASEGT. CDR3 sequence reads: CASSNSGYGTEAFF. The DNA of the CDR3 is TGTGCCAGCAGTAACTCAGGGTATGGCACTGAAGCTTTCTTT.

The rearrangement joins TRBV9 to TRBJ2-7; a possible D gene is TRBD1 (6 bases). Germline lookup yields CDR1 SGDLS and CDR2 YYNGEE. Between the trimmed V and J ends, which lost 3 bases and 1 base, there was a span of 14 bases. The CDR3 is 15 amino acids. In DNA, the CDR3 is TGTGCCAGCAGCGCAGGACAGCTGGCTTCCTACGAGCAGTACTTC. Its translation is CASSAGQLASYEQYF.

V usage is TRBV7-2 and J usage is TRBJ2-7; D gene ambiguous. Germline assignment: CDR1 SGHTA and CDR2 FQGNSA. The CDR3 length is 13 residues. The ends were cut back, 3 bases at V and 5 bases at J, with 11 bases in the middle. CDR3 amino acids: CASSFYRSNEQYF. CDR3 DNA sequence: TGTGCCAGCAGCTTTTACAGATCCAACGAGCAGTACTTC.

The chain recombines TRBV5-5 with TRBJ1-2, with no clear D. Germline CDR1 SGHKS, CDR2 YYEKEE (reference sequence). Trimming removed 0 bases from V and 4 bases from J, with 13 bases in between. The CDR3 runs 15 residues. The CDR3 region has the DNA TGTGCCAGCAGCTTGGAGCGGGTTATTCCCTATGGCTACACCTTC. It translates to CASSLERVIPYGYTF.

The CDR3 region is CASSGPGQGYTGELFF. CDR3 DNA sequence: TGTGCCAGCAGCGGGCCGGGACAGGGGTACACCGGGGAGCTGTTTTTT. The chain combines TRBV5-6 with TRBJ2-2; TRBD1 matches 10 bases. The CDR3 has 16 residues. Germline CDR1 SGHDT, CDR2 YYEEEE. V shed 4 bases and J 3 bases; nucleotides not matched to a gene: 6.

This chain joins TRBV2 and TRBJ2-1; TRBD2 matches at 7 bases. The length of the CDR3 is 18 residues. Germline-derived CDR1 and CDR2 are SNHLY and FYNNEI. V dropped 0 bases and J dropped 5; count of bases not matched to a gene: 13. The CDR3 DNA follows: TGTGCCAGCAGTGAAGCGCTTCCGCTAGCGGAAGGGAACAATGAGCAGTTCTTC. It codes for CASSEALPLAEGNNEQFF.

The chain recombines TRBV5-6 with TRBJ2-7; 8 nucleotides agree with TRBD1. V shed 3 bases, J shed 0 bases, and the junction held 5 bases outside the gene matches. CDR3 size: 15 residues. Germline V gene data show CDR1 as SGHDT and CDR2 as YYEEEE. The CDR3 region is CASSSGQGSSYEQYF. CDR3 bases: TGTGCCAGCAGCTCAGGACAGGGTTCCTCCTACGAGCAGTACTTC.

The CDR3 here is CAFDGRKTYEQYF. The DNA for the CDR3 is TGTGCCTTTGACGGCAGGAAGACCTACGAGCAGTACTTC. V is TRBV30 and J is TRBJ2-7, with D uncertain. The germline V gene has CDR1 GTSNPN and CDR2 SVGIG (reference sequence). Trimming shortened V by 7 bases and J by 2 bases, and 15 bases separated the two germline ends. This CDR3 region has 13 residues.

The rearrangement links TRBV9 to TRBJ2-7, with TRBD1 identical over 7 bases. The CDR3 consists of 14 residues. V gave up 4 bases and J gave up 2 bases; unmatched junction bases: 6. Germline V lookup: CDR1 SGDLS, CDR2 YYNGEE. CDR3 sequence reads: CASSSQGKTYEQYF. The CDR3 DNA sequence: TGTGCCAGCAGCTCACAGGGGAAAACCTACGAGCAGTACTTC.

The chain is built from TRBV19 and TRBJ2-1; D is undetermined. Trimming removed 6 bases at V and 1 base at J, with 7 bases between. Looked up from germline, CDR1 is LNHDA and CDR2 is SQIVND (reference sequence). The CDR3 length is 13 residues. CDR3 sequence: CASSLTSYNEQFF. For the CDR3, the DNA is TGTGCCAGTAGCCTCACTTCCTACAATGAGCAGTTCTTC.

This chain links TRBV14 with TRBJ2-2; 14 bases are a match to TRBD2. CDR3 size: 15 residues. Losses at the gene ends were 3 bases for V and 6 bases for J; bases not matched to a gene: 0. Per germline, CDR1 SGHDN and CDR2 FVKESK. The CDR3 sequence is CASSQGLAGAGELFF. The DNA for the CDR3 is TGTGCCAGCAGCCAGGGACTAGCGGGAGCCGGGGAGCTGTTTTTT.

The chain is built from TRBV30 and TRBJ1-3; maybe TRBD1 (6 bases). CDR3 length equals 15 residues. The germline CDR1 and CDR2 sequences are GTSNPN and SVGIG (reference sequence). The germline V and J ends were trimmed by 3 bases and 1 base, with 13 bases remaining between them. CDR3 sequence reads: CAWSAERGSGNTIYF. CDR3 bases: TGTGCCTGGAGCGCGGAGAGGGGGTCTGGAAACACCATATATTTT.

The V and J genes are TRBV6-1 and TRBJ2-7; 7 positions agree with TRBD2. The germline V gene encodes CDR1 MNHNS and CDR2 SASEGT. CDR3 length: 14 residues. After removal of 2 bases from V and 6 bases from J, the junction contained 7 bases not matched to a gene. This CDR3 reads CASSETAGVPEQYF. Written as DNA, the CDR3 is TGTGCCAGCAGTGAAACGGCGGGAGTGCCCGAGCAGTACTTC.

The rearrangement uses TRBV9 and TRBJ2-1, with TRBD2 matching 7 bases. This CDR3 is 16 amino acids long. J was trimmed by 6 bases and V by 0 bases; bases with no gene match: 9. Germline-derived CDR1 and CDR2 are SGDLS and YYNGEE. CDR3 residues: CASSVGSGRAINEQFF. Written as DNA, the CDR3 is TGTGCCAGCAGCGTAGGATCGGGGAGGGCCATCAATGAGCAGTTCTTC.

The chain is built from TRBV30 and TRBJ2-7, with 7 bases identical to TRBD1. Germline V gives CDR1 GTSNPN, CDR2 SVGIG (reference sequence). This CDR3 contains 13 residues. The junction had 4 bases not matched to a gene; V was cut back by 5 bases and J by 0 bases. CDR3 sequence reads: CAWGTDVSYEQYF. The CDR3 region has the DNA TGTGCCTGGGGGACAGATGTCTCCTACGAGCAGTACTTC.

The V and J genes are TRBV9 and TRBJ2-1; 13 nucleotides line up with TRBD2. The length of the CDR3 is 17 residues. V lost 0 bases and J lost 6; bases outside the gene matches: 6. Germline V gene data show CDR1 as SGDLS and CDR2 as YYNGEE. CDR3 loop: CASSVAAGTSGTNEQFF. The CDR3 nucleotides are TGTGCCAGCAGCGTAGCTGCAGGGACTAGCGGGACCAATGAGCAGTTCTTC.

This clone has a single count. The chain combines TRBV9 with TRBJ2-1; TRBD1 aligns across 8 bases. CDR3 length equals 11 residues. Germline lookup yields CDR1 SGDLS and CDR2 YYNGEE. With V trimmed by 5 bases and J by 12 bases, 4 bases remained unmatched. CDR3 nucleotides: TGTGCCAGCAGTGGACAGGGTTCGCAGTTCTTC. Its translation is CASSGQGSQFF.

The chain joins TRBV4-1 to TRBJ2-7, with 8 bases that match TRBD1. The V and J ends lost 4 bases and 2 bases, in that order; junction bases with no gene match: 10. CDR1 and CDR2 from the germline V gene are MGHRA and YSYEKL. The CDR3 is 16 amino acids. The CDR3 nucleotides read TGCGCCAGCAGCCCGGGCAGGGGGCGTACAACCTACGAGCAGTACTTC. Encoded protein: CASSPGRGRTTYEQYF.

CDR3 nucleotide sequence: TGTGCCAGTATCGGCAGGTATCAGCATTTT. Protein product: CASIGRYQHF. J is TRBJ1-5 and V is TRBV19; no reliable D call. V was clipped by 7 bases and J by 13 bases, with 11 bases between them. There are 10 residues in the CDR3. Germline lookup yields CDR1 LNHDA and CDR2 SQIVND (reference sequence).

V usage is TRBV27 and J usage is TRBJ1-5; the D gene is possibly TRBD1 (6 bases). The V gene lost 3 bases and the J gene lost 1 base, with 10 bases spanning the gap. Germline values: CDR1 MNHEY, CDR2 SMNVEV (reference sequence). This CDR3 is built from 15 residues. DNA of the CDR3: TGTGCCAGCAGTTTCGCAGGGGCAAGCAATCAGCCCCAGCATTTT. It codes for CASSFAGASNQPQHF.

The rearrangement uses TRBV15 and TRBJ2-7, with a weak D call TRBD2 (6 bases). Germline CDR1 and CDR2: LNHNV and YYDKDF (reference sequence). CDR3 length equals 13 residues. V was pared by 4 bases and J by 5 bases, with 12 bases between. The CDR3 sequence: CATSIFGGDEQYF. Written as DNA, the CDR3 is TGTGCCACCAGCATATTTGGCGGGGACGAGCAGTACTTC. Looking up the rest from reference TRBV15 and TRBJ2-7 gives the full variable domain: DAMVIQNPRYQVTQFGKPVTLSCSQTLNHNVMYWYQQKSSQAPKLLFHYYDKDFNNEADTPDNFQSRRPNTSFCFLDIRSPGLGDTAMYLCATSIFGGDEQYFGPGTRLTVT.

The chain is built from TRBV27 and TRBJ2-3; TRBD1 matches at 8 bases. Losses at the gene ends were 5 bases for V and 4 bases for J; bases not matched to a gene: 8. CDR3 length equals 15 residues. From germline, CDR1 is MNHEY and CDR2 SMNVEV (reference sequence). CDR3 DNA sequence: TGTGCCAGCAGTCCGACAGGGGTAGGAGCAGATACGCAGTATTTT. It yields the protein CASSPTGVGADTQYF.

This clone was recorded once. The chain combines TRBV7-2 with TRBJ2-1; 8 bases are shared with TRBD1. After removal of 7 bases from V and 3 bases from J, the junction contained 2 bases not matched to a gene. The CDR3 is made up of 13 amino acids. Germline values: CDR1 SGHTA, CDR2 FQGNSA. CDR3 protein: CASTDRVYNEQFF. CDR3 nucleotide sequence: TGTGCCAGCACGGACAGGGTCTACAATGAGCAGTTCTTC.